This passage covers 7 T cell receptor beta chains from one sample sequenced in a study of blood T cell repertoires in COVID-19. The method was immunoSEQ multiplex PCR; TCRdb's version includes in-frame clones alone and lacks a portion of them. Of fewer than 500,000 clones in the sample, approximately 90% were seen once. Sample: PBMCs or T cells enriched from blood (not recorded which). These receptors were obtained from a young woman who had recovered from COVID-19.

The chain uses TRBV2 and TRBJ2-5, with TRBD2 identical over 12 bases. V was pared by 4 bases and J by 2 bases, with 8 bases of the junction left unmatched. The CDR3 has 17 amino acids. Germline CDR1 reads SNHLY; CDR2 reads FYNNEI. The CDR3 sequence is CASSGGRTSGAQETQYF. DNA of the CDR3: TGTGCCAGCAGTGGAGGTAGGACTAGCGGGGCTCAAGAGACCCAGTACTTC. The full variable domain, rest sourced from reference TRBV2 and TRBJ2-5, is EPEVTQTPSHQVTQMGQEVILRCVPISNHLYFYWYRQILGQKVEFLVSFYNNEISEKSEIFDDQFSVERPDGSNFTLKIRSTKLEDSAMYFCASSGGRTSGAQETQYFGPGTRLLVL.

The CDR3 nucleotides are TGCGCCAGCCCCCTCTCGAGGGCGCGGAACTATGGCTACACCTTC. This codes for CASPLSRARNYGYTF. This rearrangement joins TRBV23-1 to TRBJ1-2, with D uncertain. TRBV23-1 is assigned to the ORF class and has an uncertain function. This CDR3 comprises 15 residues. The V end lost 8 bases, the J end lost 2 bases, and 18 bases lay between the germline ends.

This clone was seen a handful of times. The chain couples TRBV10-3 to TRBJ1-2; unclear D gene. CDR3 length: 14 residues. From germline, CDR1 is ENHRY and CDR2 SYGVKD. Trimming shortened V by 7 bases and J by 2 bases, and 14 bases separated the two germline ends. DNA of the CDR3: TGTGCCATCAAAGCAGTAACTACGAACTATGGCTACACCTTC. It yields the protein CAIKAVTTNYGYTF.

The DNA of the CDR3 is TGCGCCAGCAGCCCGTTCTCTACGGACAGGTTTATAGGTGAGCAGTTCTTC. This sequence encodes CASSPFSTDRFIGEQFF. The chain carries TRBV4-1 and TRBJ2-1; 7 nucleotides line up with TRBD1. CDR1 and CDR2 (germline): MGHRA, YSYEKL. The length of the CDR3 is 17 residues. V dropped 4 bases and J dropped 9; count of bases not matched to a gene: 18.

The chain has TRBV7-9 and TRBJ1-4; no definite D call. CDR3 size: 17 residues. V gave up 1 base and J gave up 0 bases, with 12 bases separating them. Germline CDR1 reads SEHNR; CDR2 reads FQNEAQ (reference sequence). CDR3 sequence reads: CASSLGKEIATNEKLFF. Here the CDR3 DNA reads TGTGCCAGCAGCTTAGGAAAAGAGATCGCAACTAATGAAAAACTGTTTTTT.

The gene calls are TRBV9 and TRBJ2-2, with unresolved D. The CDR3 covers 12 residues. Germline V gene data show CDR1 as SGDLS and CDR2 as YYNGEE. The germline V and J ends were trimmed by 4 bases and 5 bases, with 6 bases remaining between them. The CDR3 protein is CASSPETGELFF. The CDR3 bases are TGTGCCAGCAGCCCAGAAACCGGGGAGCTGTTTTTT.

This chain joins TRBV24-1 and TRBJ2-1; 9 bases map to TRBD2. CDR1 is KGHDR and CDR2 is SFDVKD in the germline V gene. V was clipped by 2 bases and J by 8 bases; unmatched bases: 6. The CDR3 runs to 15 residues. The CDR3 sequence is CATSDSRGGPYEQFF. For the CDR3, the DNA is TGTGCCACCAGTGATTCGCGGGGGGGCCCGTATGAGCAGTTCTTC.